This TCR beta chain stems from a study of T cell changes during pregnancy in multiple sclerosis. The method was immunoSEQ multiplex PCR; TCRdb's version includes in-frame clones alone and lacks a portion of them. The table has around 92,000 clones, approximately 92% seen once. This clonotype originated in a female donor with multiple sclerosis, enrolled in a pregnancy study. This sample comprised peripheral blood, obtained in the first trimester of pregnancy.

CDR3 region: CASSLSSGRENEKLFF. CDR3 DNA sequence: TGTGCCAGCAGCTTATCCTCGGGACGGGAGAATGAAAAACTGTTTTTT. The chain carries TRBV7-6 and TRBJ1-4, with D maybe TRBD1 (5 bases). The V end lost 2 bases, the J end lost 5 bases, and 15 bases lay between the germline ends. This CDR3 has 16 amino acids. CDR1 SGHVS and CDR2 FNYEAQ come from the germline V gene.